These 6 T cell receptor beta chains originate from one sample sequenced in a study of regulatory T cells in long-lasting Graves disease. Time point noted: newly diagnosed GD, antithyroid drugs for less than 3 months. Construction of the TCR library relied on RNA isolated from PBMCs. Combining iRepertoire HTBI primers with Arm-PCR of CDR3 regions, the authors built TCR beta libraries. TCRdb fed the multiplex PCR reads into MiXCR, producing one record per CDR3 protein. The sample includes 440,000 or so distinct CDR3 sequences, under 15% of them seen just once. These same records also appear under a second study, on T cells in Graves' hyperthyroidism and ophthalmopathy.

The specimen was peripheral blood mononuclear cells (PBMCs), collected at new diagnosis, from a patient treated with antithyroid drugs. These receptors all stem from a woman aged 30 to 39 with Graves disease.

This clonotype was counted at least ten times. The chain couples TRBV13 to TRBJ1-6; 9 bases agree with TRBD1. Germline CDR1 and CDR2: PRHDT and FYEKMQ (reference sequence). Germline trimming cut 6 bases from V and 8 bases from J; bases unmatched to any gene: 5. CDR3 length: 14 amino acids. CDR3 region: CASSVGQGYSPLHF. In nucleotides, the CDR3 is TGTGCCAGCAGTGTGGGACAGGGATATTCACCCCTCCACTTT.

This clonotype was observed a handful of times. The CDR3 DNA is TGTGCCAGCTCACCAGTAAGCGGGAGTTACGAGCAGTACTTC. This codes for CASSPVSGSYEQYF. J is TRBJ2-7 and V is TRBV18; 8 bases are shared with TRBD2. The CDR3 has 14 amino acids. Per germline, CDR1 KGHSH and CDR2 LQKENI. The V segment lost 2 bases and the J segment 4 bases; nucleotides outside the gene matches: 4.

This clonotype showed up many times. V usage is TRBV7-9 and J usage is TRBJ2-3, with TRBD2 matching over 8 bases. The germline V gene has CDR1 SEHNR and CDR2 FQNEAQ (reference sequence). The V and J ends lost 4 bases and 4 bases, in that order; junction bases with no gene match: 7. The CDR3 has 15 residues. CDR3 amino acids: CASSSSGSRPDTQYF. CDR3 coding DNA: TGTGCCAGCAGCTCGAGCGGGAGTCGTCCAGATACGCAGTATTTT.

This clonotype occurred a few times. The chain uses TRBV7-9 and TRBJ1-3; D not resolved. Germline V gene data show CDR1 as SEHNR and CDR2 as FQNEAQ (reference sequence). Trimming removed 2 bases at V and 0 bases at J, with 11 bases between. The CDR3 length is 16 residues. The CDR3 reads CASSLPRTVSGNTIYF. CDR3 in DNA: TGTGCCAGCAGCTTACCCCGGACGGTCTCTGGAAACACCATATATTTT.

There are a few counts of this clonotype. V gene TRBV5-1 combines with J gene TRBJ2-1; no definite D call. V was cut by 4 bases and J by 7 bases, with 24 bases left in between. The CDR3 loop spans 17 amino acids. CDR1 and CDR2 (germline): SGHRS, YFSETQ. CDR3 DNA: TGCGCCAGCAGCACGCTAAGCCGGGCTAGTGGAGAGAATGAGCAGTTCTTC. Translated, it gives CASSTLSRASGENEQFF.

The chain recombines TRBV12-3 or TRBV12-4 with TRBJ2-4, with 9 positions matching TRBD2. The CDR3 sequence is 23 residues long. V lost 2 bases and J lost 0; bases outside the gene matches: 23. The CDR3 loop reads CASSLSFMFGASGTPLAKNIQYF. For the CDR3, the DNA is TGTGCCAGCAGTTTATCGTTTATGTTTGGGGCTAGCGGGACCCCCTTAGCCAAAAACATTCAGTACTTC.